This T cell receptor (beta chain) originates from a study of cytomegalovirus exposure and HLA in healthy donors. Across the whole study: Researchers previously reported finding roughly 120 million unique TCR beta sequences from roughly 170 million T cells.

Per germline, CDR1 SEHNR and CDR2 FQNEAQ (reference sequence). CDR3 length: 13 residues. Regarding this clone: Its antigen is currently unknown. At one of its ends the junction is not consistent with the germline gene, which may arise from a read error.

The study ran its PCR with 60 Vbeta and 13 Jbeta primers. Original processing methods: Counted up in a later analysis, unique TCR beta chains came to some 72 million, with around 9.9 million shared. The data were produced by immunoSEQ multiplex PCR, yet TCRdb's version contains in-frame clones alone and is incomplete. Clonal size and the V and J genes are those of that table, whereas D and trimming came from the DNA. The repertoire holds about 180,000 clones, approximately 73% seen once, with less than 2.5% in the top ten. General study points: An analysis done earlier found most TCR beta V segments productive about 90% or about 30% of the time.

In nominal health when sampled, donors likely had unrecorded immune exposures nonetheless. The rearrangement joins TRBV7-9 to TRBJ1-2; 8 bases are shared with TRBD1. Sequencing input: PBMCs. The origin of this receptor is a woman aged 25 to 39 in good health and CMV-seropositive. In DNA form, the CDR3 reads TGTTCCAGCAGCTTAGGACAGGGATATGGCTACACCTTC. This codes for CSSSLGQGYGYTF. Full variable domain (rest looked up from reference TRBV7-9 and TRBJ1-2): DTGVSQNPRHKITKRGQNVTFRCDPISEHNRLYWYRQTLGQGPEFLTYFQNEAQLEKSRLLSDRFSAERPKGSFSTLEIQRTEQGDSAMYLCSSSLGQGYGYTFGSGTRLTVV.